These 26 T cell receptor beta chains were all obtained from the same sample, sequenced in a study of T cells after yellow fever vaccination. TCRdb re-analysed the 5' RACE reads in MiXCR, keeping a single row per CDR3 protein. This table has roughly 500,000 distinct CDR3 sequences, roughly a fifth appearing once. This specimen consisted of PBMCs, obtained 15 days after the yellow fever booster vaccination. These receptors were obtained from a man aged 30-40 years who received the YFV17D yellow fever vaccine.

This rearrangement joins TRBV19 to TRBJ1-2, with D perhaps TRBD1 (5 bases). Per the germline V gene, CDR1 is LNHDA and CDR2 is SQIVND (reference sequence). This CDR3 comprises 17 residues. V gave up 1 base and J gave up 6 bases, with 21 bases separating them. The CDR3 loop is CASSIGFRLRGLNGYTF. In DNA form, the CDR3 reads TGTGCCAGTAGTATAGGGTTCCGGCTTCGGGGACTAAATGGCTACACCTTC.

This sequence joins TRBV10-3 and TRBJ2-1; a possible D gene is TRBD2 (7 bases). The CDR3 sequence is 16 residues long. CDR1 ENHRY and CDR2 SYGVKD come from the germline V gene. Trimming removed 2 bases at V and 4 bases at J, with 15 bases between. The CDR3 DNA sequence: TGTGCCATCAGTGAGCGCAAAGGGGGGGATTACAATGAGCAGTTCTTC. This sequence encodes CAISERKGGDYNEQFF.

This clonotype was recorded a few times. The chain has TRBV20-1 and TRBJ2-5; possibly TRBD1 for D (6 bases). Germline CDR1 is DFQATT and CDR2 is SNEGSKA (reference sequence). The CDR3 is made up of 13 amino acids. Trimming took 7 bases from V and 4 from J, leaving 16 bases between them. CDR3 in amino acids: CSGQDSPTETQYF. The CDR3, as DNA: TGCAGTGGTCAGGACAGCCCGACAGAGACCCAGTACTTC.

The genes are TRBV10-3 and TRBJ2-2, with D tentatively TRBD1 (6 bases). Trimming removed 11 bases from V and 0 bases from J, with 10 bases in between. CDR3 length equals 13 residues. Germline lookup yields CDR1 ENHRY and CDR2 SYGVKD. The CDR3: CAVGQTNTGELFF. The CDR3 region has the DNA TGTGCCGTCGGACAGACGAACACCGGGGAGCTGTTTTTT.

In this sample, this clonotype turned up many times. This chain connects TRBV7-2 to TRBJ2-3; D is undetermined. Looked up from germline, CDR1 is SGHTA and CDR2 is FQGNSA. The CDR3 is 14 residues long. V was pared by 1 base and J by 2 bases, with 7 bases between. Here the CDR3 DNA reads TGTGCCAGCAGCTTAGGGCCATCCACAGATACGCAGTATTTT. It codes for CASSLGPSTDTQYF.

The rearrangement uses TRBV7-6 and TRBJ2-5; D not resolved. The CDR3 has 13 amino acids. Germline CDR1 is SGHVS and CDR2 is FNYEAQ. V was trimmed by 5 bases and J by 5 bases, leaving 12 bases between them. In DNA, the CDR3 is TGTGCCAGCAGCCCCGGTCCCTTGGAGACCCAGTACTTC. Its translation is CASSPGPLETQYF.

This chain links TRBV30 with TRBJ2-7; the D gene is possibly TRBD2 (7 bases). The CDR3 totals 14 residues. Trimming pared 4 bases from V and 0 bases from J, leaving 13 bases between. Germline V gene lookup returns CDR1 GTSNPN and CDR2 SVGIG (reference sequence). CDR3 region: CAWKGGGHSYEQYF. CDR3 DNA: TGTGCCTGGAAGGGGGGAGGGCACTCCTACGAGCAGTACTTC.

J is TRBJ2-1 and V is TRBV12-3 or TRBV12-4; 9 bases fit TRBD2. V gave up 3 bases and J gave up 8 bases; unmatched junction bases: 8. The CDR3 extends over 15 amino acids. CDR3 protein: CASSFGGSGSDEQFF. The CDR3 DNA is TGTGCCAGCAGTTTCGGGGGTAGCGGGAGTGATGAGCAGTTCTTC.

V gene TRBV18 combines with J gene TRBJ1-1; D gene uncertain. Germline CDR1 KGHSH, CDR2 LQKENI. The CDR3 length is 13 residues. Trimming shortened V by 1 base and J by 3 bases, and 6 bases separated the two germline ends. Here the CDR3 DNA reads TGTGCCAGCTCACCACAGCGGGACACTGAAGCTTTCTTT. Encoded protein: CASSPQRDTEAFF.

This clonotype was observed many times. The chain combines TRBV7-2 with TRBJ2-1, with TRBD2 identical over 14 bases. CDR3 length: 15 residues. CDR1 SGHTA and CDR2 FQGNSA come from the germline V gene. The ends lost 4 bases at V and 10 bases at J; junction bases unmatched: 6. CDR3 sequence: CASSWGLAGESEQFF. In nucleotides, the CDR3 is TGTGCCAGCAGCTGGGGACTAGCGGGAGAATCCGAGCAGTTCTTC.

The table lists this clonotype with a few counts. This sequence joins TRBV4-3 and TRBJ2-7; possible D gene TRBD2, 6 bases. Trimming left V 0 bases short and J 4 bases short, with 16 bases between. The CDR3 runs to 16 residues. The germline CDR1 and CDR2 sequences are LGHNA and YSLEER. CDR3 DNA sequence: TGCGCCAGCAGCCAAGAATCGTGGCAGCGGGTGTACGAGCAGTACTTC. Translating it yields CASSQESWQRVYEQYF.

The sample holds many counts of this clonotype. The genes are TRBV5-5 and TRBJ2-2, with 9 bases lining up with TRBD1. The germline gives CDR1 SGHKS, CDR2 YYEKEE (reference sequence). Trimming cost V 5 bases and J 4 bases; bases outside gene matches: 6. The CDR3 contains 15 residues. The CDR3: CASRQGAHGTGELFF. CDR3 coding DNA: TGTGCCAGCAGACAGGGGGCTCACGGCACCGGGGAGCTGTTTTTT.

The chain employs TRBV20-1 and TRBJ2-2; D gene ambiguous. Germline V gives CDR1 DFQATT, CDR2 SNEGSKA (reference sequence). The CDR3 has 17 amino acids. V was cut by 1 base and J by 0 bases, with 15 bases left in between. The CDR3 region is CSARALTTLSNTGELFF. CDR3 nucleotides: TGCAGTGCTAGAGCTTTGACGACACTCTCGAACACCGGGGAGCTGTTTTTT.

This clonotype was seen only a few times. This chain joins TRBV29-1 and TRBJ2-1, with 14 bases matching TRBD2. V trimming: 4 bases; J trimming: 7 bases; junction bases outside the gene matches: 6. Germline V CDR1 and CDR2: SQVTM, ANQGSEA. CDR3 length: 15 residues. CDR3 loop: CSVAPGTSGSNEQFF. CDR3 nucleotides: TGCAGCGTTGCTCCCGGGACTAGCGGGAGTAATGAGCAGTTCTTC.

This clonotype was counted a few times. The chain uses TRBV20-1 and TRBJ2-4; TRBD2 matches 14 bases. There are 17 residues in the CDR3. The junction had 7 bases not matched to a gene; V was cut back by 3 bases and J by 3 bases. From germline, CDR1 is DFQATT and CDR2 SNEGSKA (reference sequence). The DNA for the CDR3 is TGCAGTGCTAGGGGGGGACTAGCGGGAGAGGTCAAAAACATTCAGTACTTC. Protein sequence: CSARGGLAGEVKNIQYF.

This clonotype was seen a single time. The CDR3 loop is CASSLTWTGGPISYNEQFF. The CDR3 coding sequence is TGTGCCAGCAGCTTAACCTGGACGGGGGGGCCGATCTCCTACAATGAGCAGTTCTTC. The chain links TRBV11-2 to TRBJ2-1; 8 nucleotides align to TRBD2. Losses at the gene ends were 2 bases for V and 0 bases for J; bases not matched to a gene: 12. The CDR3 covers 19 residues. In germline, CDR1 is SGHAT, CDR2 FQNNGV.

This clonotype has more than one count but fewer than ten. The rearrangement joins TRBV7-9 to TRBJ2-3, with 7 bases that match TRBD2. Germline V gene lookup returns CDR1 SEHNR and CDR2 FQNEAQ (reference sequence). This CDR3 has 16 amino acids. V lost 5 bases and J lost 2; bases outside the gene matches: 10. The CDR3 coding sequence is TGTGCCAGCAGCCCGCGGGGGAGGCTAAACACAGATACGCAGTATTTT. Translating it yields CASSPRGRLNTDTQYF. Together with reference TRBV7-9 and TRBJ2-3, the CDR3 gives the full variable domain: DTGVSQNPRHKITKRGQNVTFRCDPISEHNRLYWYRQTLGQGPEFLTYFQNEAQLEKSRLLSDRFSAERPKGSFSTLEIQRTEQGDSAMYLCASSPRGRLNTDTQYFGPGTRLTVL.

The CDR3 here is CASSRVADSNQPQHF. The CDR3 DNA reads TGTGCCAGCAGTCGGGTGGCGGATAGCAATCAGCCCCAGCATTTT. The chain combines TRBV5-5 with TRBJ1-5; D is unclear. The germline V gene has CDR1 SGHKS and CDR2 YYEKEE (reference sequence). The V and J ends lost 5 bases and 0 bases respectively, with 12 bases between them. The CDR3 has 15 residues.

This clonotype was observed a few times. The chain combines TRBV15 with TRBJ2-1, with TRBD1 identical over 7 bases. This CDR3 comprises 14 residues. CDR1 is LNHNV and CDR2 is YYDKDF in the germline V gene (reference sequence). The V and J ends lost 8 bases and 4 bases, in that order; junction bases with no gene match: 8. The CDR3 DNA follows: TGTGCCACCTCGGGGACAGAGGCTTACAATGAGCAGTTCTTC. Amino acids: CATSGTEAYNEQFF. The full variable domain, its missing parts supplied by reference TRBV15 and TRBJ2-1, is DAMVIQNPRYQVTQFGKPVTLSCSQTLNHNVMYWYQQKSSQAPKLLFHYYDKDFNNEADTPDNFQSRRPNTSFCFLDIRSPGLGDTAMYLCATSGTEAYNEQFFGPGTRLTVL.

This clonotype was counted a few times. This sequence joins TRBV18 and TRBJ2-1; 8 nucleotides agree with TRBD1. V dropped 0 bases and J dropped 10; count of bases not matched to a gene: 8. The germline gives CDR1 KGHSH, CDR2 LQKENI. The CDR3 has 15 residues. DNA for the CDR3: TGTGCCAGCTCACCACCTGACAGGGGAATAAAGGAGCAGTTCTTC. Translated, it gives CASSPPDRGIKEQFF.

J is TRBJ2-7 and V is TRBV12-3 or TRBV12-4; D call uncertain. The CDR3 loop spans 13 amino acids. Deletions cut 6 bases from V and 2 bases from J, with 11 bases between. Written as DNA, the CDR3 is TGTGCCAGCAGCCCCATATACACCTACGAGCAGTACTTC. It is translated as CASSPIYTYEQYF.

The gene calls are TRBV29-1 and TRBJ2-6; D may match TRBD1 or TRBD2 (6 bases each). Per germline, CDR1 SQVTM and CDR2 ANQGSEA. This CDR3 region has 14 residues. CDR3 amino acids: CGGQGSSGANVLTF. In DNA, the CDR3 is TGCGGGGGGCAGGGGAGCTCTGGGGCCAACGTCCTGACTTTC.

J is TRBJ1-6 and V is TRBV6-1; no clear D. The CDR3 is made up of 14 amino acids. Germline V gene sequence: CDR1 MNHNS, CDR2 SASEGT. V lost 6 bases to trimming and J lost 3 bases, with 9 bases between them. The CDR3 DNA reads as TGTGCCAGCAGCCCCCTGGGCTATAATTCACCCCTCCACTTT. It codes for CASSPLGYNSPLHF.

The gene calls are TRBV10-3 and TRBJ2-1; the match to TRBD1 covers 8 bases. The trim removed 3 bases at V and 7 bases at J, leaving 2 bases unmatched. Per germline, CDR1 ENHRY and CDR2 SYGVKD. The CDR3 is 13 amino acids. CDR3 in DNA: TGTGCCATCAGTGAAGGACAGGGTAATGAGCAGTTCTTC. Its protein product is CAISEGQGNEQFF.

The chain has TRBV28 and TRBJ2-5, with D perhaps matching TRBD1 (6 bases). CDR1 MDHEN and CDR2 SYDVKM come from the germline V gene. The V and J ends lost 7 bases and 5 bases respectively, with 14 bases between them. CDR3 length equals 13 residues. CDR3 protein: CASKDQGRETQYF. CDR3 DNA sequence: TGTGCCAGCAAAGATCAGGGGCGCGAGACCCAGTACTTC.

The chain is built from TRBV7-9 and TRBJ1-5, with unresolved D. V dropped 4 bases and J dropped 9 bases, with 10 bases sitting between them. CDR1 and CDR2 from the germline V gene are SEHNR and FQNEAQ (reference sequence). This CDR3 has 12 residues. CDR3 loop: CASSSGPTPQHF. The CDR3 region has the DNA TGTGCCAGCAGCTCCGGCCCCACGCCCCAGCATTTT.